The clone carrying this TCR beta chain was observed a single time. This sample is part of a study of shared clonotypes between healthy human individuals. The CDR3 contains 15 residues. V gave up 6 bases and J gave up 2 bases; unmatched junction bases: 8. Germline assignment: CDR1 MRHNA and CDR2 SNTAGT. The method was immunoSEQ multiplex PCR; TCRdb's version includes in-frame clones alone and lacks a portion of them. The sample has roughly 2 million clones, approximately 94% seen once. The naive CD8 fraction comprised CD45RO-negative cells positively selected for CCR7 and excluded terminally differentiated effector memory CD45RA+ cells.

This TCR was sampled from a man aged 18 to 29 in good health. The sample was naive CD8+ T cells sorted from blood. The gene calls are TRBV6-4 and TRBJ2-3; 7 positions match TRBD1. The CDR3 protein is CASSLRDSYTDTQYF. As DNA, the CDR3 is TGTGCCAGCAGCCTCAGGGACAGCTACACAGATACGCAGTATTTT.